This TCR beta chain was sequenced for a study of CD8 T cells in ankylosing spondylitis. MiXCR, run by TCRdb on the 5' RACE reads, gives a single entry per CDR3 protein. The sample consists of 250,000 or so distinct CDR3 sequences, approximately 24% of them appearing once. This CDR3 region has 15 residues. The V and J ends lost 3 bases and 4 bases, in that order; junction bases with no gene match: 5. Germline CDR1 reads DFQATT; CDR2 reads SNEGSKA (reference sequence). The V and J genes are TRBV20-1 and TRBJ2-1; 11 nucleotides align to TRBD2. The sample comprised blood, either unsorted or a sorted T cell fraction (not recorded which). This TCR was sampled from a male donor with ankylosing spondylitis or in good health (not recorded which). The CDR3 spells CSASLAGGRYNEQFF. The CDR3 DNA is TGCAGTGCTAGTTTAGCGGGGGGGCGATACAATGAGCAGTTCTTC.